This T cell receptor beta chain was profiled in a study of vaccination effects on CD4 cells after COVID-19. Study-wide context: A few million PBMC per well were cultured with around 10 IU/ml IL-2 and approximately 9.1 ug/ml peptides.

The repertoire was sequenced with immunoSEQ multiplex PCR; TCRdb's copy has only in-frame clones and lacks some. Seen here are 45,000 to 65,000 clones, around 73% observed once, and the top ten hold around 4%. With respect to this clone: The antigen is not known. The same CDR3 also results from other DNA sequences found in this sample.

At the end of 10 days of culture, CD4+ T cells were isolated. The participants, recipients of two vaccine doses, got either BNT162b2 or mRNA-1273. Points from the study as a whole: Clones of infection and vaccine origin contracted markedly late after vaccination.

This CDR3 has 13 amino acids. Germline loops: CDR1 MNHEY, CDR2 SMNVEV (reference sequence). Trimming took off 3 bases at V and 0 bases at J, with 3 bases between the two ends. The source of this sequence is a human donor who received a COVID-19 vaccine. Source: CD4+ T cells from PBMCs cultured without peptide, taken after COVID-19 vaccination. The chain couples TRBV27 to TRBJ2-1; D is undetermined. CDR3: CASSLNSYNEQFF. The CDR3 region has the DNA TGTGCCAGCAGTTTGAACTCCTACAATGAGCAGTTCTTC.